This T cell receptor (beta chain) came from a study of blood T cell repertoires in COVID-19. Looking at the study overall: Both acute and convalescent COVID-19 samples were obtained from the United States, Italy and Spain. Sources were T cells, B-cell-depleted T cells, or PBMCs; the material itself was cDNA or gDNA.

Per the germline V gene, CDR1 is ENHRY and CDR2 is SYGVKD. This CDR3 spans 18 amino acids. Between the trimmed V and J ends, which lost 6 bases and 7 bases, there was a span of 29 bases. As processed by the authors: Quantification of nucleated cells was approximated via reference gene primer amplification. Libraries were prepared by immunoSEQ multiplex PCR; TCRdb keeps only in-frame clonotypes and omits some of them. That table furnishes V, J and clone size, whereas the DNA furnished D and trimming. The sample gives roughly 350,000 clones, 88% of which show up once; under 4.5% is in the top ten. The sequence was obtained from a woman aged 45-65 years with active or convalescent COVID-19. The sample comprised peripheral blood. The chain links TRBV10-3 to TRBJ2-3, with D possibly matching TRBD1 (7 bases). In DNA, the CDR3 is TGTGCCATCAGAGTTCAGGGGGGCCCGGTTAGTAGGGTCAATACGCAGTATTTT. This gives the protein CAIRVQGGPVSRVNTQYF.